The next 23 T cell receptor beta chains were all read from a single sample in a study of T cells and Merkel cell carcinoma outcomes. The repertoire was sequenced with immunoSEQ multiplex PCR; TCRdb's copy has only in-frame clones and lacks some. The data contain under 15,000 clones, nearly 97% of them singletons. The sample consisted of tumor tissue from Merkel cell carcinoma. These receptors all stem from a human donor with Merkel cell carcinoma.

J is TRBJ2-1 and V is TRBV5-4; D uncertain. V was clipped by 1 base and J by 4 bases, with 0 bases between them. The germline V gene has CDR1 SGHNT and CDR2 YYREEE (reference sequence). This CDR3 has 11 residues. The CDR3 coding sequence is TGTGCCAGCAGCTTGTACAATGAGCAGTTCTTC. It is translated as CASSLYNEQFF.

This chain connects TRBV9 to TRBJ1-1; D not certain. Germline V gene sequence: CDR1 SGDLS, CDR2 YYNGEE. The CDR3 covers 13 residues. V was shortened by 0 bases and J by 2 bases, with 5 bases between the two germline ends. The CDR3 DNA is TGTGCCAGCAGCGTAGTCAGTAACACTGAAGCTTTCTTT. Its protein is CASSVVSNTEAFF.

This clone was observed a single time. The rearrangement links TRBV7-2 to TRBJ1-5; D is unresolved. Germline values: CDR1 SGHTA, CDR2 FQGNSA. The ends were cut back, 3 bases at V and 1 base at J, with 7 bases in the middle. The length of the CDR3 is 14 residues. CDR3 DNA sequence: TGTGCCAGCAGCTTTCGGGGAAGCAATCAGCCCCAGCATTTT. Amino acids: CASSFRGSNQPQHF.

V is TRBV5-1 and J is TRBJ2-6, with a weak D call TRBD1 (6 bases). With 4 bases removed from V and 2 bases from J, the gap between germline ends came to 13 bases. The CDR3 runs to 16 residues. Germline lookup yields CDR1 SGHRS and CDR2 YFSETQ. CDR3 in amino acids: CASSPQGIAGANVLTF. The DNA for the CDR3 is TGCGCCAGCAGCCCACAGGGTATAGCTGGGGCCAACGTCCTGACTTTC.

The chain carries TRBV2 and TRBJ2-1, with 9 bases matching TRBD2. Germline values: CDR1 SNHLY, CDR2 FYNNEI. V trimming: 7 bases; J trimming: 8 bases; junction bases outside the gene matches: 12. The CDR3 extends over 15 amino acids. The CDR3 sequence: CASIQSSGIVDEQFF. As DNA, the CDR3 is TGTGCCAGCATCCAATCTAGCGGGATAGTCGATGAGCAGTTCTTC. The whole variable domain, remainder taken from reference TRBV2 and TRBJ2-1, is EPEVTQTPSHQVTQMGQEVILRCVPISNHLYFYWYRQILGQKVEFLVSFYNNEISEKSEIFDDQFSVERPDGSNFTLKIRSTKLEDSAMYFCASIQSSGIVDEQFFGPGTRLTVL.

The chain links TRBV4-2 to TRBJ2-3; 10 nucleotides align to TRBD2. This CDR3 comprises 14 residues. Trimming removed 1 base from V and 5 bases from J; junction bases left unmatched: 0. Per the germline V gene, CDR1 is LGHNA and CDR2 is YNFKEQ. The CDR3 loop reads CASSQGLAGDTQYF. CDR3 DNA: TGTGCCAGCAGCCAAGGACTAGCGGGAGATACGCAGTATTTT.

V gene TRBV7-2 combines with J gene TRBJ2-7; the D gene is possibly TRBD2 (6 bases). This CDR3 comprises 17 residues. CDR1 is SGHTA, CDR2 FQGNSA, per germline. Trimming shortened V by 5 bases and J by 0 bases, and 20 bases separated the two germline ends. The CDR3 is CASSLPLARASSYEQYF. The CDR3 DNA follows: TGTGCCAGCAGCCTCCCTCTAGCGCGGGCTAGCTCCTACGAGCAGTACTTC.

This clone was picked up a small number of times. This chain connects TRBV7-9 to TRBJ2-2; possible D gene TRBD1, 6 bases. This CDR3 spans 14 amino acids. The germline V and J ends were trimmed by 1 base and 6 bases, with 9 bases remaining between them. CDR1 is SEHNR and CDR2 is FQNEAQ in the germline V gene (reference sequence). CDR3 region: CASSLVAGAGELFF. The CDR3 DNA reads as TGTGCCAGCAGCTTAGTGGCAGGGGCCGGGGAGCTGTTTTTT.

The table lists this clone with a count of one. The chain joins TRBV7-3 to TRBJ1-1, with D maybe TRBD1 (6 bases). The germline V gene has CDR1 SGHTA and CDR2 FQGTGA. This CDR3 is 15 amino acids long. V lost 1 base and J lost 2, with 11 bases in between. This CDR3 reads CASSLIPGANTEAFF. CDR3 bases: TGTGCCAGCAGCTTAATCCCGGGGGCCAACACTGAAGCTTTCTTT.

The V call is TRBV28, the J call TRBJ2-2; D might be TRBD2 (5 bases). Trimming took 5 bases from V and 2 from J, leaving 15 bases between them. The germline gives CDR1 MDHEN, CDR2 SYDVKM. The CDR3 has 16 amino acids. CDR3 DNA: TGTGCCAGCAGTCTTCGCGGGCCGATTAACACCGGGGAGCTGTTTTTT. Protein sequence: CASSLRGPINTGELFF.

The V gene is TRBV7-9, the J gene TRBJ2-1; TRBD2 might be the D (5 bases). Trimming removed 7 bases from V and 5 bases from J, with 21 bases in between. The CDR3 extends over 16 amino acids. Germline loops: CDR1 SEHNR, CDR2 FQNEAQ (reference sequence). The CDR3 here is CASTRLRAVGNNEQFF. DNA of the CDR3: TGTGCCAGCACCCGGCTCCGAGCGGTCGGGAACAATGAGCAGTTCTTC.

The CDR3 sequence: CASSFRGRTSGRETQYF. For the CDR3, the DNA is TGTGCCAGCAGCTTCCGAGGGCGGACTAGCGGGAGAGAGACCCAGTACTTC. The chain uses TRBV7-2 and TRBJ2-5, with TRBD2 matching over 13 bases. Germline V gene sequence: CDR1 SGHTA, CDR2 FQGNSA. CDR3 length: 17 residues. V shed 3 bases, J shed 4 bases, and the junction held 8 bases outside the gene matches.

CDR3 region: CASSLYVADTQYF. CDR3 sequence (DNA): TGTGCCAGCAGCTTGTATGTCGCAGATACGCAGTATTTT. The chain combines TRBV5-6 with TRBJ2-3; the D is unclear. Trimming removed 1 base from V and 4 bases from J, with 7 bases in between. CDR3 length equals 13 residues. The V gene's germline CDR1 is SGHDT and CDR2 YYEEEE.

This clone was seen a handful of times. V and J are TRBV29-1 and TRBJ1-1, with 9 bases that match TRBD1. This CDR3 spans 13 amino acids. The V gene's germline CDR1 is SQVTM and CDR2 ANQGSEA. The CDR3: CSGGQGIGSEAFF. In DNA, the CDR3 is TGCTCTGGGGGACAGGGCATCGGGAGCGAAGCTTTCTTT.

This chain connects TRBV18 to TRBJ2-7; D is undetermined. V was pared by 4 bases and J by 0 bases, with 10 bases between. The CDR3 is 14 amino acids. CDR1 and CDR2 (germline): KGHSH, LQKENI. The CDR3 sequence is CASSRTQSSYEQYF. CDR3 nucleotides: TGTGCCAGCTCACGAACACAGAGCTCCTACGAGCAGTACTTC.

V gene TRBV19 combines with J gene TRBJ1-5; TRBD1 aligns across 8 bases. V lost 7 bases and J lost 7; bases outside the gene matches: 6. There are 13 residues in the CDR3. Germline lookup yields CDR1 LNHDA and CDR2 SQIVND (reference sequence). CDR3 in amino acids: CASTDRVGQPQHF. DNA for the CDR3: TGTGCCAGTACGGACAGGGTAGGACAGCCCCAGCATTTT.

This chain joins TRBV10-3 and TRBJ1-1; perhaps TRBD1 as D (5 bases). Germline CDR1 and CDR2: ENHRY and SYGVKD. Trimming cost V 3 bases and J 0 bases, with 14 bases left between them. The CDR3 spans 16 residues. CDR3 DNA sequence: TGTGCCATCAGTGACGGTAGGGGCGGGGTGAACACTGAAGCTTTCTTT. Encoded protein: CAISDGRGGVNTEAFF.

The J gene is TRBJ2-2, the V gene TRBV28; TRBD2 matches at 9 bases. This CDR3 contains 15 residues. The V segment lost 2 bases and the J segment 5 bases; nucleotides outside the gene matches: 3. The germline gives CDR1 MDHEN, CDR2 SYDVKM. The CDR3 loop reads CASSLAGGGTGELFF. The CDR3 coding sequence is TGTGCCAGCAGTTTAGCGGGAGGGGGGACCGGGGAGCTGTTTTTT.

This chain joins TRBV7-9 and TRBJ1-1; no firm D call. CDR1 and CDR2 from the germline V gene are SEHNR and FQNEAQ (reference sequence). The CDR3 sequence is 14 residues long. Trimming cost V 2 bases and J 1 base, with 8 bases left between them. CDR3 loop: CASSLSGQNTEAFF. As DNA, the CDR3 is TGTGCCAGCAGCTTATCGGGCCAGAACACTGAAGCTTTCTTT.

This rearrangement joins TRBV11-2 to TRBJ2-7, with TRBD1 identical over 12 bases. There are 15 residues in the CDR3. From germline, CDR1 is SGHAT and CDR2 FQNNGV. V trimming: 5 bases; J trimming: 6 bases; junction bases outside the gene matches: 8. The CDR3 DNA follows: TGTGCCAGCAGCCTTGGGACAGGGGGCTTCGGCGAGCAGTACTTC. Residues: CASSLGTGGFGEQYF.

The CDR3 nucleotides are TGTGCCAGCAGCTTGGGGGACTCCGTTGAGCAGTTCTTC. It is translated as CASSLGDSVEQFF. The V and J genes are TRBV9 and TRBJ2-1, with a weak D call TRBD2 (6 bases). The germline V and J ends were trimmed by 4 bases and 9 bases, with 14 bases remaining between them. CDR3 length: 13 residues. Per the germline V gene, CDR1 is SGDLS and CDR2 is YYNGEE.

This chain links TRBV7-6 with TRBJ2-7; TRBD2 aligns across 10 bases. Trimming cost V 1 base and J 1 base; bases outside gene matches: 7. Germline V gene data show CDR1 as SGHVS and CDR2 as FNYEAQ. The CDR3 covers 17 residues. The CDR3: CASSLGAGGTISYEQYF. Written as DNA, the CDR3 is TGTGCCAGCAGCTTAGGAGCGGGAGGGACGATTTCCTACGAGCAGTACTTC.

The rearrangement links TRBV11-2 to TRBJ2-1; 10 nucleotides match TRBD1. V gave up 2 bases and J gave up 0 bases; unmatched junction bases: 7. This CDR3 comprises 18 residues. Germline V gene data show CDR1 as SGHAT and CDR2 as FQNNGV. The CDR3 protein is CASSLRLGTGDSYNEQFF. The CDR3 region has the DNA TGTGCCAGCAGCTTAAGGCTAGGGACAGGGGACTCCTACAATGAGCAGTTCTTC.